Listed below are T cell receptor beta chains from one sample, sequenced in a study of blood T cell repertoires in COVID-19. The protocol was immunoSEQ multiplex PCR, while the TCRdb copy is restricted to in-frame clones and leaves out a portion. The table lists over 75,000 clones, roughly nine tenths of them singletons. Material for sequencing was peripheral blood. The receptors originated from a human donor with active COVID-19. The donor label of this sample is uncertain. CDR3s include the opening cysteine and the closing phenylalanine or tryptophan. D genes are given only for firm matches. The size of a clone is reported for some rows only, either as once, few or many, or as a class for expanded clones.

d_gene: NA
v_gene: TRBV5-1
abundance: NA
j_gene: TRBJ1-2
CDR3aa: CASSSRGGGQNYGYTF
CDR3nt: TGCGCCAGCAGCTCCCGTGGGGGGGGGCAGAACTATGGCTACACCTTC

d_gene: NA
v_gene: TRBV4-3
abundance: NA
j_gene: TRBJ2-7
CDR3aa: CASSQAALTYEQYF
CDR3nt: TGCGCCAGCAGCCAAGCAGCGCTGACCTACGAGCAGTACTTC

d_gene: TRBD2
v_gene: TRBV19
abundance: few
j_gene: TRBJ2-7
CDR3aa: CASSTLAVSYEQYF
CDR3nt: TGTGCCAGTAGTACACTAGCGGTTTCCTACGAGCAGTACTTC

d_gene: NA
v_gene: TRBV4-3
abundance: few
j_gene: TRBJ1-2
CDR3aa: CASSQDETNHGGYTF
CDR3nt: TGCGCCAGCAGCCAAGATGAGACAAATCACGGTGGCTACACCTTC

d_gene: TRBD1
v_gene: TRBV5-1
abundance: NA
j_gene: TRBJ1-3
CDR3aa: CASSRWTGGPNTIYF
CDR3nt: TGCGCCAGCAGCCGGTGGACAGGAGGACCAAACACCATATATTTT

d_gene: NA
v_gene: TRBV19
abundance: NA
j_gene: TRBJ2-3
CDR3aa: CASSTSVSTDTQYF
CDR3nt: TGTGCCAGTAGTACTAGCGTGAGCACAGATACGCAGTATTTT

d_gene: NA
v_gene: TRBV28
abundance: NA
j_gene: TRBJ1-5
CDR3aa: CASSLGQGFRQPQHF
CDR3nt: TGTGCCAGCAGTTTAGGGCAGGGGTTCAGACAGCCCCAGCATTTT

d_gene: NA
v_gene: TRBV6-6
abundance: NA
j_gene: TRBJ2-2
CDR3aa: CASSFQGSGELFF
CDR3nt: TGTGCCAGCAGTTTTCAGGGGTCCGGGGAGCTGTTTTTT

d_gene: NA
v_gene: TRBV25-1
abundance: NA
j_gene: TRBJ2-2
CDR3aa: CASSEFGAGELFF
CDR3nt: TGTGCCAGCAGTGAATTCGGAGCCGGGGAGCTGTTTTTT

d_gene: TRBD2
v_gene: TRBV7-9
abundance: NA
j_gene: TRBJ2-5
CDR3aa: CASSFKAGGRFQETQYF
CDR3nt: TGTGCCAGCAGCTTCAAAGCGGGGGGGCGGTTCCAAGAGACCCAGTACTTC

d_gene: TRBD2
v_gene: TRBV3-1/TRBV3-2
abundance: NA
j_gene: TRBJ2-1
CDR3aa: CASTQTIPGRGYEQFF
CDR3nt: TGTGCCAGCACCCAAACTATCCCCGGGCGGGGGTATGAGCAGTTCTTC

d_gene: NA
v_gene: TRBV7-9
abundance: NA
j_gene: TRBJ1-3
CDR3aa: CASSFWIGTDTIYF
CDR3nt: TGTGCCAGCAGCTTTTGGATCGGTACAGACACCATATATTTT

d_gene: NA
v_gene: TRBV7-9
abundance: NA
j_gene: TRBJ1-5
CDR3aa: CASSLAGAAGGQPQHF
CDR3nt: TGTGCCAGCAGCTTAGCAGGGGCCGCGGGGGGTCAGCCCCAGCATTTT

d_gene: TRBD1
v_gene: TRBV9
abundance: NA
j_gene: TRBJ1-1
CDR3aa: CASSAPQGANTEAFF
CDR3nt: TGTGCCAGCAGCGCACCACAGGGGGCAAACACTGAAGCTTTCTTT

d_gene: TRBD1
v_gene: TRBV23-1
abundance: NA
j_gene: TRBJ2-7
CDR3aa: CASSHHDRGSRQYEQYF
CDR3nt: TGCGCCAGCAGTCACCACGACAGGGGGAGTCGTCAGTACGAGCAGTACTTC

d_gene: TRBD1
v_gene: TRBV10-3
abundance: NA
j_gene: TRBJ2-7
CDR3aa: CAISDRTGYEQYF
CDR3nt: TGTGCCATCAGTGACAGGACAGGCTACGAGCAGTACTTC

d_gene: TRBD1
v_gene: TRBV5-4
abundance: once
j_gene: TRBJ1-2
CDR3aa: CASSQRRQGIYGYTF
CDR3nt: TGTGCCAGCAGCCAGCGTAGACAGGGGATCTATGGCTACACCTTC

d_gene: TRBD2
v_gene: TRBV4-1
abundance: NA
j_gene: TRBJ2-7
CDR3aa: CASSPRLAGGHEQYF
CDR3nt: TGCGCCAGCAGCCCCCGACTAGCGGGGGGCCACGAGCAGTACTTC

d_gene: TRBD1
v_gene: TRBV30
abundance: NA
j_gene: TRBJ1-1
CDR3aa: CAWDRGLMNTEAFF
CDR3nt: TGTGCCTGGGACAGGGGGTTAATGAACACTGAAGCTTTCTTT

d_gene: TRBD2
v_gene: TRBV10-3
abundance: NA
j_gene: TRBJ2-3
CDR3aa: CATGLAGTDTQYF
CDR3nt: TGTGCCACGGGACTAGCGGGTACAGATACGCAGTATTTT

d_gene: NA
v_gene: TRBV28
abundance: NA
j_gene: TRBJ1-4
CDR3aa: CASSYRATTNEKLFF
CDR3nt: TGTGCCAGCAGTTACAGGGCCACGACTAATGAAAAACTGTTTTTT

d_gene: TRBD1
v_gene: TRBV6-2/TRBV6-3
abundance: NA
j_gene: TRBJ1-1
CDR3aa: CASSGDSWNTEAFF
CDR3nt: TGTGCCAGCAGCGGGGACAGTTGGAACACTGAAGCTTTCTTT

d_gene: NA
v_gene: TRBV7-8
abundance: NA
j_gene: TRBJ2-7
CDR3aa: CASSWSAGVDEQYF
CDR3nt: TGTGCCAGCAGCTGGTCGGCAGGGGTTGACGAGCAGTACTTC

d_gene: NA
v_gene: TRBV5-4
abundance: NA
j_gene: TRBJ2-6
CDR3aa: CASSAVGRAGASGANVLTF
CDR3nt: TGTGCCAGCAGCGCCGTGGGGAGGGCAGGGGCGTCTGGGGCCAACGTCCTGACTTTC

d_gene: NA
v_gene: TRBV7-2
abundance: NA
j_gene: TRBJ1-5
CDR3aa: CASSLSRFGSNQPQHF
CDR3nt: TGTGCCAGCAGCTTAAGCAGGTTCGGCAGCAATCAGCCCCAGCATTTT

d_gene: NA
v_gene: TRBV27
abundance: few
j_gene: TRBJ2-2
CDR3aa: CASRPGRLLPELFF
CDR3nt: TGTGCCAGCAGACCCGGGAGACTGCTTCCGGAGCTGTTTTTT